This T cell receptor (beta chain) was observed in a study of blood T cells in healthy people across ages. Primers used in a second PCR of roughly 6 to 11 cycles were a sample-barcoded 5' primer and a J-beta primer mix. TCRdb independently ran MiXCR on the 5' RACE reads; one entry per CDR3 protein. Counted here are about 1,400,000 distinct CDR3 sequences, 59% occurring once; the ten biggest clones make up 6.5% to 8%. Sequencing used blood. This sequence originates from a man in his late teens or twenties in good health.

The DNA of the CDR3 is TGCGCCAGCAGCCAAGCCCGGACTAGCGGGAGAAGGACAGATACGCAGTATTTT. This sequence encodes CASSQARTSGRRTDTQYF. The chain links TRBV4-1 to TRBJ2-3; 13 bases are shared with TRBD2. Trimming removed 1 base from V and 3 bases from J; junction bases left unmatched: 7. The CDR3 is 18 residues long. From germline, CDR1 is MGHRA and CDR2 YSYEKL.